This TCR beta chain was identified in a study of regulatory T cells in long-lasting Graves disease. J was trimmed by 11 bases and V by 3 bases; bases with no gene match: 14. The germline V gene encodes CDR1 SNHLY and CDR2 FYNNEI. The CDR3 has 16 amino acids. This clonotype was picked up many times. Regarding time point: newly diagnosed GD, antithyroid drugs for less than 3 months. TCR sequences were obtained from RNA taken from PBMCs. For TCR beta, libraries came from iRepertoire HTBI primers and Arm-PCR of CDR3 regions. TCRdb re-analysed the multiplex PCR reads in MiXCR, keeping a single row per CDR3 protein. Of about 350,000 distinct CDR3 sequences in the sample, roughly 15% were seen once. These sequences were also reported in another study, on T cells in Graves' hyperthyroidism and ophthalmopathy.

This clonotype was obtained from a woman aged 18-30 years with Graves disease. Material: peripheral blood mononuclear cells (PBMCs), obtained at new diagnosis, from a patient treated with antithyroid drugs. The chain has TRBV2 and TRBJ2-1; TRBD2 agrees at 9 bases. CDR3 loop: CASSELQGASGMKQFF. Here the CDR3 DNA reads TGTGCCAGCAGTGAGCTACAGGGAGCTAGCGGGATGAAGCAGTTCTTC.